The clone carrying this T cell receptor beta chain was observed a handful of times. Assay: immunoSEQ multiplex PCR; the TCRdb copy retains only in-frame clones and omits some. The table shows approximately 170,000 clones, with around 85% occurring only once. The data are from a study of blood T cell repertoires in COVID-19. Trimming removed 0 bases from V and 4 bases from J; junction bases left unmatched: 6. The V gene's germline CDR1 is MNHEY and CDR2 SMNVEV (reference sequence). The CDR3 consists of 16 residues. The sequencing input was peripheral blood. The origin of this receptor is a woman in her seventies with acute or convalescent COVID-19. This chain uses TRBV27 with TRBJ1-3, with 7 bases identical to TRBD1. CDR3 nucleotide sequence: TGTGCCAGCAGTTTATCGAGACCGGGACAGGGAAACACCATATATTTT. This gives the protein CASSLSRPGQGNTIYF.